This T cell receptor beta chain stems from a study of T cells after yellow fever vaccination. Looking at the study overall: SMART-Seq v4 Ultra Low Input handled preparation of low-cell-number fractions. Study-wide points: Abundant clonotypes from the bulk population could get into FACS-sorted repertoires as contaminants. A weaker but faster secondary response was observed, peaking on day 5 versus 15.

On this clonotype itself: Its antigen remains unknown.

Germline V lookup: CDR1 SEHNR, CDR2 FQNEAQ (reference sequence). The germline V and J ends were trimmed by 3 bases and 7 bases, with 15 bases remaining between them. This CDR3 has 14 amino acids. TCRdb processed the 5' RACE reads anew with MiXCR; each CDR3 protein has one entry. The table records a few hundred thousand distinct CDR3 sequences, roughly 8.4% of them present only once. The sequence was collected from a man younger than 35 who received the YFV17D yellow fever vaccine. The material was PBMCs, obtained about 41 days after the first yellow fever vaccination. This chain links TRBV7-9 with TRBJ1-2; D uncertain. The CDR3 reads CASSFSRQTSGYTF. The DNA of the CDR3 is TGTGCCAGCAGCTTTAGTAGGCAGACCTCTGGCTACACCTTC.